This T cell receptor (beta chain) is drawn from a study of metastatic and nonmetastatic thyroid tumors. About the study: Malignant thyroid and benign thyroid patients provided blood and tumor or nodule tissue whose repertoires were compared.

Per the original methods: A classifier for distant metastasis in papillary thyroid cancer was constructed using CDR3 differences observed across clinicopathological groups. TCRdb redid the clone calls on the PCR reads using MiXCR. What appears here as the V and J calls and clone size reflects TCRdb's work, not the paper's. The top ten clones hold 6.5% of a sample with 65,000 to 70,000 clones, approximately 15% of them seen once. CDR3 length: 16 residues. Germline-derived CDR1 and CDR2 are SGHAT and FQDESV (reference sequence). V lost 5 bases and J lost 4; bases outside the gene matches: 11. No treatment of any kind had been given to any patient before thyroid surgery. This clone was found many times. The target antigen is unknown. Study-wide points: Relative to benign nodules, malignant thyroid tumors were reportedly characterized by significantly elevated TCR beta diversity in blood and tumor.

Sequencing used blood. The origin of this receptor is a male donor with papillary thyroid cancer or a benign thyroid nodule (not recorded which). Some clones in this sample may be carry-over from other donors' samples. The chain is built from TRBV11-1 and TRBJ2-1; TRBD2 agrees at 7 bases. CDR3 amino acids: CASSALGEGMYNEQFF. In DNA, the CDR3 is TGTGCCAGCAGCGCTTTAGGGGAGGGGATGTACAATGAGCAGTTCTTC.